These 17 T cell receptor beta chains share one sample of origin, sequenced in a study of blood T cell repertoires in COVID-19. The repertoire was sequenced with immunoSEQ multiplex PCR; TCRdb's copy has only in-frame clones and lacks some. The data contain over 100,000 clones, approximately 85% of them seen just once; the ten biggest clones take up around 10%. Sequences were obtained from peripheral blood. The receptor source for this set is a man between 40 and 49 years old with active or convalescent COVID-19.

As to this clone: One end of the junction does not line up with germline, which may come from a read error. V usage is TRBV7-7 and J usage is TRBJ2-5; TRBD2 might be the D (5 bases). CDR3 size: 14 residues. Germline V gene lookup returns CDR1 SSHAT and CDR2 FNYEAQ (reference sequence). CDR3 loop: CASSLTDSKGTQYF. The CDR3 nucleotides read TGTGCTAGCAGCTTAACGGACTCCAAGGGGACCCAGTACTTC. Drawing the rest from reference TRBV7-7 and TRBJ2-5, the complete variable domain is GAGVSQSPRYKVTKRGQDVTLRCDPISSHATLYWYQQALGQGPEFLTYFNYEAQPDKSGLPSDRFSAERPEGSISTLTIQRTEQRDSAMYRCASSLTDSKGTQYFGPGTRLLVL.

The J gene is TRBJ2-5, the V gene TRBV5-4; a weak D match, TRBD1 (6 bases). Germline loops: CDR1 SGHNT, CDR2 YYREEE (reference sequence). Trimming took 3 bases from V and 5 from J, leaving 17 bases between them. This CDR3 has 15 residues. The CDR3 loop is CASSSPGTNGETQYF. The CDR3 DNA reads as TGTGCCAGCAGCTCTCCCGGGACAAACGGGGAGACCCAGTACTTC.

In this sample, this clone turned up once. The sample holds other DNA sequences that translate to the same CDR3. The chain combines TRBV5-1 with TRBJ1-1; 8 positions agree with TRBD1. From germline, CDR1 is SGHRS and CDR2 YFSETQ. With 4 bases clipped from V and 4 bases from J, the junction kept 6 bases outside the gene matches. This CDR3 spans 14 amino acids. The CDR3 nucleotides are TGCGCCAGCAGCCTAGCAGGGGGCGGCACTGAAGCTTTCTTT. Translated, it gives CASSLAGGGTEAFF.

The CDR3 DNA sequence: TGTGCCAGCAGTCTAACAGGGGGCTTAGGCACTGAAGCTTTCTTT. Its protein product is CASSLTGGLGTEAFF. The chain has TRBV27 and TRBJ1-1, with TRBD1 matching 9 bases. After removal of 5 bases from V and 4 bases from J, the junction contained 8 bases not matched to a gene. Germline V gene sequence: CDR1 MNHEY, CDR2 SMNVEV (reference sequence). CDR3 length: 15 amino acids.

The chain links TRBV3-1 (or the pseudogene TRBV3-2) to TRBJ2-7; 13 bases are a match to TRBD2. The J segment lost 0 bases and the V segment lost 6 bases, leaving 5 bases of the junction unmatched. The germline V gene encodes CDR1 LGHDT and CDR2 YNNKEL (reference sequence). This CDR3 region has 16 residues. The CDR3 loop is CASRRTSGGSSYEQYF. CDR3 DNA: TGTGCCAGCAGACGGACTAGCGGGGGAAGCTCCTACGAGCAGTACTTC.

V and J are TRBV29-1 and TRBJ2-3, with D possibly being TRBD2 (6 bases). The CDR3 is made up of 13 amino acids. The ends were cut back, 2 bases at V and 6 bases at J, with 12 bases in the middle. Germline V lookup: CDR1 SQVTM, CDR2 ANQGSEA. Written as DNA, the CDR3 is TGCAGCGTTGAAAGCGGGCCCAGGGATACGCAGTATTTT. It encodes CSVESGPRDTQYF.

The DNA for the CDR3 is TGTGCCTCGAGGGACAGGGGGCGAATGACAGATACGCAGTATTTT. The encoded protein is CASRDRGRMTDTQYF. The chain has TRBV6-5 and TRBJ2-3; 12 nucleotides line up with TRBD1. CDR3 length: 15 amino acids. V dropped 11 bases and J dropped 3; count of bases not matched to a gene: 9. Germline CDR1 reads MNHEY; CDR2 reads SVGAGI.

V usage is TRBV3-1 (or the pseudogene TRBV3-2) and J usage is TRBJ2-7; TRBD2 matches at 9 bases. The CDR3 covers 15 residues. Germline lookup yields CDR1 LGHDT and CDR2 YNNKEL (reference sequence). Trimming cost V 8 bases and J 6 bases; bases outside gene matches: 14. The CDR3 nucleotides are TGTGCCAGCGGACGGGAAGGGACTAGCCGCATCGAGCAGTACTTC. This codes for CASGREGTSRIEQYF.

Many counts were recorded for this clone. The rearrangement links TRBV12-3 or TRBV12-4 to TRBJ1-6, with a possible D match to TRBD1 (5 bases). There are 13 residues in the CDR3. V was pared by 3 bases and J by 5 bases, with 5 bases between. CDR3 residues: CASSFRDNSPLHF. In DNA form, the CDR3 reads TGTGCCAGCAGTTTCAGGGATAATTCACCCCTCCACTTT.

The CDR3 loop reads CASSYAQVGYEQYF. In DNA form, the CDR3 reads TGTGCCAGCAGTTACGCACAGGTGGGGTACGAGCAGTACTTC. The chain employs TRBV6-2 or TRBV6-3 and TRBJ2-7; tentative D call: TRBD1 (5 bases). Germline CDR1 MNHEY, CDR2 SVGEGT. V was clipped by 2 bases and J by 4 bases, with 12 bases between them. The CDR3 extends over 14 amino acids.

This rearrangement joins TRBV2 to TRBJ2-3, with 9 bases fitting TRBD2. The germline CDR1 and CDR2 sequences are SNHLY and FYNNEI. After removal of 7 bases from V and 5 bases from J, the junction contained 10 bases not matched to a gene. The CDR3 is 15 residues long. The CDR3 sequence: CASMYGGGAGDTQYF. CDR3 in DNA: TGTGCCAGCATGTATGGCGGGGGGGCAGGAGATACGCAGTATTTT.

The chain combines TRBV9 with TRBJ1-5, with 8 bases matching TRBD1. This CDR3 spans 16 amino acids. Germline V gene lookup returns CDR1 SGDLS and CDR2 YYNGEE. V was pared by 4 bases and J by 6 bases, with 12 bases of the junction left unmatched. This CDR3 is CASSKDGQGGSQPQHF. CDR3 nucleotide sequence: TGTGCCAGCAGCAAGGACGGACAGGGAGGTAGTCAGCCCCAGCATTTT.

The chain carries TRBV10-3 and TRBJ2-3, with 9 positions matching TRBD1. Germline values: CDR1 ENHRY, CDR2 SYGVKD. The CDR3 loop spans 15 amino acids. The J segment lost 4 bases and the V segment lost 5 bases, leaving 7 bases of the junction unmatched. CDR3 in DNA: TGTGCCATCAGTACCGGGACAGGGATCGCAGATACGCAGTATTTT. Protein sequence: CAISTGTGIADTQYF.

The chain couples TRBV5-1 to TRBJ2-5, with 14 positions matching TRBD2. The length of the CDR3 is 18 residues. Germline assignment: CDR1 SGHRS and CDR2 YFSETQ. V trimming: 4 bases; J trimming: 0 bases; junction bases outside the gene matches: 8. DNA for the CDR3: TGCGCCAGCAGCCGGGGACTAGCGGGGGCCGGGTACCAAGAGACCCAGTACTTC. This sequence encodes CASSRGLAGAGYQETQYF.

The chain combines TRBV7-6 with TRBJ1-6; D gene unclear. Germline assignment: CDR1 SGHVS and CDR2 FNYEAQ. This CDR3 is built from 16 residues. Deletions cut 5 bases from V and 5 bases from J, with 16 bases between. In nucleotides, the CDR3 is TGTGCCAGCAGCCCCGGACGGGGTCGGCATAATTCACCCCTCCACTTT. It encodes CASSPGRGRHNSPLHF.

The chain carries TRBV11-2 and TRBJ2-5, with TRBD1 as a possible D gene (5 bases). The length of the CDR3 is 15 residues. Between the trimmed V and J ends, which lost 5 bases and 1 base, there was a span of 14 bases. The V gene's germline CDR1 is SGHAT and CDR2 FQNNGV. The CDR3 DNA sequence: TGTGCCAGCAGCGCACAGGTTGGGCTCCAAGAGACCCAGTACTTC. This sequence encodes CASSAQVGLQETQYF.

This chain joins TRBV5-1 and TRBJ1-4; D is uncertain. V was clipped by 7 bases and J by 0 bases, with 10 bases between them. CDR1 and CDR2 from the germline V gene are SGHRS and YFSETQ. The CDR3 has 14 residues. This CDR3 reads CASRRSATNEKLFF. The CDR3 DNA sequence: TGCGCCAGCCGAAGGAGCGCAACTAATGAAAAACTGTTTTTT.